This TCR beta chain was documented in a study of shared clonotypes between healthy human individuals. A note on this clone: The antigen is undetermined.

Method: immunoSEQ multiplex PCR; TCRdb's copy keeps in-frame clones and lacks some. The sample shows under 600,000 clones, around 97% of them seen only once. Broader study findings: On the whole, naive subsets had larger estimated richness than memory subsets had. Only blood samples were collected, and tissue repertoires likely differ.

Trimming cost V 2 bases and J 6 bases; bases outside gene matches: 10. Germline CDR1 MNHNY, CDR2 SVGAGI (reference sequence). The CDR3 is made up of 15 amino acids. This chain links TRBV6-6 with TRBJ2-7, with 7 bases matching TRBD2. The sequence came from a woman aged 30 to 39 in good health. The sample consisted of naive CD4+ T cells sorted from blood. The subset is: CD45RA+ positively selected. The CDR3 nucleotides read TGTGCCAGCAGTTACGGGCTAGCGGCTCCGACCGAGCAGTACTTC. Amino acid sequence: CASSYGLAAPTEQYF.